A single sample is the source of the 23 T cell receptor beta chains below, sequenced in a study of T cell responses to AZD1222 COVID-19 vaccine. TCRdb keeps only in-frame clones here, not all; method: immunoSEQ multiplex PCR. This table has about 150,000 clones, roughly 90% appearing once. The specimen was peripheral blood, collected on day 0 of AZD1222 vaccination. These receptors were obtained from an adult in good health.

The rearrangement uses TRBV6-5 and TRBJ2-1, with D perhaps matching TRBD2 (7 bases). The CDR3 runs 13 residues. Deletions cut 6 bases from V and 9 bases from J, with 15 bases between. Germline CDR1 reads MNHEY; CDR2 reads SVGAGI. The CDR3 spells CASRGGRYGEQFF. The CDR3 DNA is TGTGCCAGCAGGGGGGGGCGGTATGGTGAGCAGTTCTTC.

V is TRBV27 and J is TRBJ2-1, with D possibly TRBD2 on 5 matching bases. CDR3 length: 16 amino acids. The germline gives CDR1 MNHEY, CDR2 SMNVEV (reference sequence). V lost 6 bases to trimming and J lost 5 bases, with 20 bases between them. CDR3 bases: TGTGCCAGCAGGGGGAGATCAAGTCCCCTTCACAATGAGCAGTTCTTC. Translation: CASRGRSSPLHNEQFF.

The chain joins TRBV5-1 to TRBJ2-5, with 7 positions matching TRBD1. CDR1 and CDR2 from the germline V gene are SGHRS and YFSETQ. The CDR3 has 14 residues. Trimming removed 2 bases from V and 2 bases from J; junction bases left unmatched: 3. The CDR3, as DNA: TGCGCCAGCAGCTTTACGGACAGGCAAGAGACCCAGTACTTC. Its translation is CASSFTDRQETQYF.

V gene TRBV7-8 combines with J gene TRBJ1-1; 8 bases line up with TRBD1. Germline CDR1 reads SGHVS; CDR2 reads FQNEAQ. The CDR3 is 13 residues long. The junction had 4 bases not matched to a gene; V was cut back by 5 bases and J by 5 bases. The CDR3 sequence is CASSPYRGTEAFF. The CDR3 nucleotides read TGTGCCAGCAGCCCTTACAGGGGGACTGAAGCTTTCTTT.

The chain carries TRBV7-6 and TRBJ1-1; D gene ambiguous. The CDR3 covers 9 residues. Germline lookup yields CDR1 SGHVS and CDR2 FNYEAQ. V gave up 4 bases and J gave up 8 bases, with 2 bases separating them. CDR3 nucleotide sequence: TGTGCCAGCAGCTCCGAAGCTTTCTTT. Residues: CASSSEAFF.

This chain joins TRBV6-5 and TRBJ2-1; 8 nucleotides align to TRBD2. Trimming took 7 bases from V and 7 from J; bases not matched to a gene: 9. The CDR3 extends over 14 amino acids. Germline values: CDR1 MNHEY, CDR2 SVGAGI. The CDR3 loop reads CASTSTRGANEQFF. CDR3 DNA sequence: TGTGCCAGCACCTCAACGCGGGGGGCGAATGAGCAGTTCTTC.

This chain connects TRBV19 to TRBJ1-2; TRBD1 aligns across 8 bases. Losses at the gene ends were 2 bases for V and 6 bases for J; bases not matched to a gene: 8. The CDR3 contains 15 residues. CDR1 and CDR2 from the germline V gene are LNHDA and SQIVND (reference sequence). The CDR3 region is CASSISQGALNGYTF. The DNA for the CDR3 is TGTGCCAGTAGTATAAGCCAGGGGGCCCTCAATGGCTACACCTTC. The full variable domain, its missing parts supplied by reference TRBV19 and TRBJ1-2, is DGGITQSPKYLFRKEGQNVTLSCEQNLNHDAMYWYRQDPGQGLRLIYYSQIVNDFQKGDIAEGYSVSREKKESFPLTVTSAQKNPTAFYLCASSISQGALNGYTFGSGTRLTVV.

The chain combines TRBV28 with TRBJ1-1, with D unresolved. Germline CDR1 is MDHEN and CDR2 is SYDVKM. The CDR3 loop spans 14 amino acids. V lost 6 bases and J 0 bases, leaving 11 bases between the germline ends. CDR3 sequence reads: CASSPHSVNTEAFF. In nucleotides, the CDR3 is TGTGCCAGCAGCCCCCATTCGGTGAACACTGAAGCTTTCTTT.

This sequence joins TRBV18 and TRBJ2-5; D ambiguous. The V and J ends lost 4 bases and 6 bases respectively, with 6 bases between them. The CDR3 has 11 residues. Germline CDR1 and CDR2: KGHSH and LQKENI. CDR3 nucleotides: TGTGCCAGCTCACTAGAGCAGACCCAGTACTTC. Encoded protein: CASSLEQTQYF.

This clone was seen only a few times. The chain employs TRBV13 and TRBJ2-7, with TRBD1 as a possible D gene (6 bases). The V end lost 0 bases, the J end lost 6 bases, and 12 bases lay between the germline ends. Germline V gives CDR1 PRHDT, CDR2 FYEKMQ (reference sequence). The CDR3 length is 14 residues. The CDR3 here is CASSLGRGLLEQYF. The CDR3 coding sequence is TGTGCCAGCAGCTTAGGCAGGGGCTTGCTCGAGCAGTACTTC.

The chain recombines TRBV7-6 with TRBJ2-7; the D is unclear. V gave up 8 bases and J gave up 1 base, with 6 bases separating them. CDR3 length equals 11 residues. Germline V gene data show CDR1 as SGHVS and CDR2 as FNYEAQ. The CDR3 nucleotides are TGTGCCAGCGCCAGTTCCTACGAGCAGTACTTC. Amino acids: CASASSYEQYF. The variable domain in full, completed from reference TRBV7-6 and TRBJ2-7, reads GAGVSQSPRYKVTKRGQDVALRCDPISGHVSLYWYRQALGQGPEFLTYFNYEAQQDKSGLPNDRFSAERPEGSISTLTIQRTEQRDSAMYRCASASSYEQYFGPGTRLTVT.

V is TRBV5-1 and J is TRBJ1-1; no clear D gene. This CDR3 has 13 residues. Trimming removed 4 bases at V and 0 bases at J, with 7 bases between. From germline, CDR1 is SGHRS and CDR2 YFSETQ. The CDR3 sequence: CASSPGLNTEAFF. CDR3 coding DNA: TGCGCCAGCAGCCCCGGTTTGAACACTGAAGCTTTCTTT.

The chain uses TRBV28 and TRBJ1-2; D might be TRBD1 (5 bases). The germline CDR1 and CDR2 sequences are MDHEN and SYDVKM. Between the trimmed V and J ends, which lost 4 bases and 6 bases, there was a span of 18 bases. The CDR3 loop spans 15 amino acids. CDR3 protein: CASSYPRDPPHGYTF. CDR3 DNA: TGTGCCAGCAGTTACCCCCGGGACCCTCCCCATGGCTACACCTTC.

This sequence joins TRBV2 and TRBJ2-7, with TRBD2 matching over 9 bases. With V trimmed by 1 base and J by 1 base, 2 bases remained unmatched. The length of the CDR3 is 15 residues. Germline CDR1 and CDR2: SNHLY and FYNNEI. CDR3 amino acids: CASSEVAGASYEQYF. CDR3 nucleotides: TGTGCCAGCAGTGAAGTAGCGGGAGCTTCCTACGAGCAGTACTTC.

V gene TRBV28 combines with J gene TRBJ2-1, with D possibly TRBD1 on 5 matching bases. CDR3 length: 15 residues. Per germline, CDR1 MDHEN and CDR2 SYDVKM. With 6 bases removed from V and 9 bases from J, the gap between germline ends came to 21 bases. The CDR3 coding sequence is TGTGCCAGCAGATGGGGCAGGGCACCCGTCGGTGAGCAGTTCTTC. The encoded protein is CASRWGRAPVGEQFF.

The V call is TRBV6-2 or TRBV6-3, the J call TRBJ1-5, with TRBD1 as a possible D gene (6 bases). V was pared by 6 bases and J by 2 bases, with 26 bases between. The germline V gene has CDR1 MNHEY and CDR2 SVGEGT. The CDR3 has 19 residues. CDR3 region: CASSPRNLPGAYGNQPQHF. The CDR3 nucleotides are TGTGCCAGCAGCCCCAGAAATCTTCCAGGGGCGTATGGCAATCAGCCCCAGCATTTT.

This chain links TRBV19 with TRBJ1-5; no firm D call. The length of the CDR3 is 12 residues. V gave up 2 bases and J gave up 5 bases, with 4 bases separating them. Per the germline V gene, CDR1 is LNHDA and CDR2 is SQIVND (reference sequence). The CDR3 reads CASSIKYQPQHF. CDR3 nucleotide sequence: TGTGCCAGTAGTATAAAATATCAGCCCCAGCATTTT.

The chain carries TRBV27 and TRBJ1-1; D ambiguous. This CDR3 is 15 amino acids long. Trimming pared 2 bases from V and 6 bases from J, leaving 16 bases between. CDR1 and CDR2 (germline): MNHEY, SMNVEV (reference sequence). CDR3 sequence reads: CASSLTNYGSPEAFF. The CDR3 DNA follows: TGTGCCAGCAGTTTAACCAACTATGGAAGCCCTGAAGCTTTCTTT.

The V gene is TRBV28, the J gene TRBJ2-3, with D hard to call. CDR3 length equals 15 residues. CDR1 is MDHEN and CDR2 is SYDVKM in the germline V gene. The germline V and J ends were trimmed by 6 bases and 2 bases, with 15 bases remaining between them. As DNA, the CDR3 is TGTGCCAGCAGCCCTAGTCCCTCTGACACAGATACGCAGTATTTT. As protein: CASSPSPSDTDTQYF.

The chain links TRBV7-3 to TRBJ2-1; TRBD2 aligns across 9 bases. The length of the CDR3 is 16 residues. Trimming at V came to 2 bases and at J to 2 bases, leaving 4 bases not matched to a gene. Per the germline V gene, CDR1 is SGHTA and CDR2 is FQGTGA. The CDR3 loop is CASSLFPSGAYNEQFF. Written as DNA, the CDR3 is TGTGCCAGCAGCTTATTTCCTAGCGGGGCCTACAATGAGCAGTTCTTC.

The CDR3 DNA reads TGTGCCAGCAGCTTAGGGCAGACTAATTCACCCCTCCACTTT. Residues: CASSLGQTNSPLHF. The V and J genes are TRBV13 and TRBJ1-6, with D unclear. Germline values: CDR1 PRHDT, CDR2 FYEKMQ (reference sequence). The CDR3 has 14 residues. V was cut by 0 bases and J by 6 bases, with 6 bases left in between.

The V gene is TRBV7-3, the J gene TRBJ2-7; 9 positions agree with TRBD2. Germline V lookup: CDR1 SGHTA, CDR2 FQGTGA. V lost 2 bases to trimming and J lost 2 bases; unmatched junction nucleotides: 4. The CDR3 extends over 15 amino acids. The CDR3 DNA reads TGTGCCAGCAGCTTAGCGGGAGGGGAGACCTACGAGCAGTACTTC. Its translation is CASSLAGGETYEQYF.

This rearrangement joins TRBV7-8 to TRBJ2-7; tentatively, D is TRBD1 (6 bases). Germline V lookup: CDR1 SGHVS, CDR2 FQNEAQ. This CDR3 has 12 residues. The ends were cut back, 5 bases at V and 6 bases at J, with 11 bases in the middle. Here the CDR3 DNA reads TGTGCCAGCAGCACACAGGGTACCGAGCAGTACTTC. It specifies CASSTQGTEQYF.